This TCR beta chain emerged from a study of shared clonotypes between healthy human individuals. A note on this clone: Its antigen is as yet unknown.

Profiling relied on immunoSEQ multiplex PCR, and the TCRdb table lists in-frame clones only, not all of them. The sample yields about 1 million clones, about 74% seen once. The CD4+ fraction was divided into a CD45RA+ naive subset and a CD45RA-negative memory subset. Study-wide results and limits: Estimated richness was generally greater in naive than memory subsets.

This sequence was found in a man between 18 and 35 years old in good health. Material: memory CD4+ T cells sorted from blood. Subset here: CD45RA-negative fraction.

The DNA for the CDR3 is TGTGCCAGCAGCTGGCGCGGGAGGAACTTAGGAAATGAGCAGTTCTTC. Amino acid sequence: CASSWRGRNLGNEQFF. The rearrangement links TRBV5-8 to TRBJ2-1; TRBD2 matches at 8 bases. CDR3 length: 16 residues. Unmatched junction bases numbered 12, after V lost 3 bases and J lost 7 bases. The V gene's germline CDR1 is SGHTS and CDR2 YDEGEE.